This T cell receptor (beta chain) was identified during a study of beta chain features in type 1 diabetes. About the research overall: The study found patients and healthy donors alike in age, gender and cell yields.

Of the isolated RNA, all was reverse transcribed, and so the sequenced material was expressed TCRB transcripts. Assay used: immunoSEQ multiplex PCR; TCRdb lists only in-frame clones, some missing. Of about 140,000 clones in the sample, 9% to 10% were seen once. Cells sorted by CD45RO/CCR7/CD25/CD127/CD95/CD27 comprised CD4+ naive, central memory, regulatory and stem cell-like memory cells. This clone was seen a handful of times. V shed 9 bases and J 8 bases; nucleotides not matched to a gene: 20. The CDR3 consists of 16 residues. CDR1 and CDR2 (germline): SGHTA, FQGNSA. The clonotype originates from a woman aged 35 to 49 in good health. This chain links TRBV7-2 with TRBJ2-3; 7 bases match TRBD2. Material: central memory CD4+ T cells from blood. CDR3 DNA sequence: TGTGCCAGTAGTCCCCCATCCAGCGTGGGGAGGGGTACGCAGTATTTT. It translates to CASSPPSSVGRGTQYF.